Following are 17 T cell receptor beta chains from one sample sequenced in a study of T cells in Graves' hyperthyroidism and ophthalmopathy. Amplified regions were TCR beta CDR3 sequences from RNA transcripts. The TCR CDR3 first-round RT-PCR relied on the HTBI primer set. TCRdb fed the multiplex PCR reads into MiXCR, producing one record per CDR3 protein. In the table there are a few hundred thousand distinct CDR3 sequences, 15% to 19% of which are singletons. Input material: blood. The receptors were sampled from a woman in her 30s with Graves' hyperthyroidism.

This clonotype was seen a handful of times. The V call is TRBV27, the J call TRBJ2-1, with 15 bases lining up with TRBD2. CDR1 and CDR2 (germline): MNHEY, SMNVEV (reference sequence). V was pared by 7 bases and J by 2 bases, with 9 bases of the junction left unmatched. The CDR3 has 18 amino acids. The CDR3 sequence is CASNPGLAGGPTYNEQFF. CDR3 coding DNA: TGTGCCAGCAACCCGGGACTAGCGGGAGGTCCCACCTACAATGAGCAGTTCTTC.

This clonotype was found many times. This chain joins TRBV6-1 and TRBJ2-3, with D possibly being TRBD1 (6 bases). Germline-derived CDR1 and CDR2 are MNHNS and SASEGT. This CDR3 has 18 residues. V lost 10 bases and J lost 4, with 30 bases in between. The CDR3 DNA sequence: TGTGCCACCCAGGGGCAAAAAGTTGGATTAGAACCCGCAGATACGCAGTATTTT. Amino acid sequence: CATQGQKVGLEPADTQYF.

In its sample, this clonotype was seen many times. The rearrangement links TRBV7-2 to TRBJ2-1; a weak D match, TRBD2 (5 bases). The CDR3 length is 15 residues. The ends were cut back, 5 bases at V and 5 bases at J, with 16 bases in the middle. Germline CDR1 SGHTA, CDR2 FQGNSA. DNA of the CDR3: TGTGCCAGCAGCCCGAATCGGGATGGTCACAATGAGCAGTTCTTC. Amino acids: CASSPNRDGHNEQFF.

In regard to this clonotype: It may be a read error: a sequence one base away is much more abundant. The rearrangement joins TRBV6-2 or TRBV6-3 to TRBJ2-1; D is ambiguous. The V gene's germline CDR1 is MNHEY and CDR2 SVGEGT. The CDR3 covers 11 residues. The CDR3 region is CAISYLHEQFF. As DNA, the CDR3 is TGTGCCATCAGTTACCTCCATGAGCAGTTCTTC.

The chain has TRBV20-1 and TRBJ2-7; unclear D gene. The ends were cut back, 4 bases at V and 2 bases at J, with 6 bases in the middle. Germline assignment: CDR1 DFQATT and CDR2 SNEGSKA (reference sequence). The CDR3 length is 11 residues. For the CDR3, the DNA is TGCAGTGCTACTAGGACCTACGAGCAGTACTTC. This sequence encodes CSATRTYEQYF.

V usage is TRBV10-1 and J usage is TRBJ2-2; no clear D gene. Germline V CDR1 and CDR2: WNHNN, SYGVQD (reference sequence). Trimming removed 8 bases at V and 0 bases at J, with 10 bases between. The CDR3 sequence is 14 residues long. The CDR3 spells CASRHSTNTGELFF. The CDR3, as DNA: TGCGCCAGCCGTCACAGCACGAACACCGGGGAGCTGTTTTTT.

This clonotype has a count of ten or more. The chain is built from TRBV3-1 and TRBJ1-3; D remains unclear. The V gene lost 3 bases and the J gene lost 4 bases, with 13 bases spanning the gap. Per the germline V gene, CDR1 is LGHDT and CDR2 is YNNKEL (reference sequence). This CDR3 spans 15 amino acids. The CDR3 DNA follows: TGTGCCAGCAGCCATGAAGCTGGCGGAGGAAACACCATATATTTT. It yields the protein CASSHEAGGGNTIYF. Combining the CDR3 with reference TRBV3-1 and TRBJ1-3 gives the whole variable domain DTAVSQTPKYLVTQMGNDKSIKCEQNLGHDTMYWYKQDSKKFLKIMFSYNNKELIINETVPNRFSPKSPDKAHLNLHINSLELGDSAVYFCASSHEAGGGNTIYFGEGSWLTVV.

This clonotype was counted a few times. This chain connects TRBV20-1 to TRBJ1-2; 8 bases fit TRBD1. The CDR3 has 17 residues. The J segment lost 0 bases and the V segment lost 7 bases, leaving 16 bases of the junction unmatched. Germline CDR1 and CDR2: DFQATT and SNEGSKA (reference sequence). CDR3 DNA: TGCAGTGTCGCAGGGGGCGCGACAATTTGGGCTAACTATGGCTACACCTTC. Protein sequence: CSVAGGATIWANYGYTF.

This clonotype was picked up one time. The chain recombines TRBV14 with TRBJ1-6; 9 bases map to TRBD1. This CDR3 contains 15 residues. The V gene end was trimmed by 1 base and the J gene end by 9 bases; junction bases not matched to a gene: 4. Germline CDR1 reads SGHDN; CDR2 reads FVKESK. The CDR3 loop reads CASSQVGTGLSPLHF. In nucleotides, the CDR3 is TGTGCCAGCAGCCAAGTTGGGACAGGGCTTTCACCCCTCCACTTT.

This clonotype has ten or more counts. The chain links TRBV20-1 to TRBJ2-3; 7 bases align to TRBD2. This CDR3 has 14 residues. With V trimmed by 2 bases and J by 6 bases, 8 bases remained unmatched. Germline V CDR1 and CDR2: DFQATT, SNEGSKA (reference sequence). The CDR3 DNA follows: TGCAGTGCTAGACAGGGCACCGGGGGGGATACGCAGTATTTT. Amino acids: CSARQGTGGDTQYF.

The sample holds many counts of this clonotype. CDR3: CASSSKEGQGTHEQYF. The CDR3 DNA reads TGTGCCAGCAGCTCAAAAGAGGGACAGGGGACCCACGAGCAGTACTTC. The J gene is TRBJ2-7, the V gene TRBV7-2; 10 bases map to TRBD1. The germline V gene has CDR1 SGHTA and CDR2 FQGNSA. The CDR3 is made up of 16 amino acids. Losses at the gene ends were 4 bases for V and 5 bases for J; bases not matched to a gene: 11.

Concerning this clonotype itself: This may come from a read error, since a much larger clone is one base off. The chain couples TRBV28 to TRBJ2-2; 9 bases line up with TRBD1. Germline V gene data show CDR1 as MDHEN and CDR2 as SYDVKM. Unmatched junction bases numbered 8, after V lost 6 bases and J lost 6 bases. The CDR3 extends over 15 amino acids. In DNA, the CDR3 is TGTGCCAGCAGACTTACAGGGGGCTCGGCCGGGGAGCTGTTTTTT. This codes for CASRLTGGSAGELFF. Combining the CDR3 with reference TRBV28 and TRBJ2-2 gives the whole variable domain DVKVTQSSRYLVKRTGEKVFLECVQDMDHENMFWYRQDPGLGLRLIYFSYDVKMKEKGDIPEGYSVSREKKERFSLILESASTNQTSMYLCASRLTGGSAGELFFGEGSRLTVL.

The chain is built from TRBV19 and TRBJ2-7; 13 bases map to TRBD2. CDR1 LNHDA and CDR2 SQIVND come from the germline V gene (reference sequence). V was pared by 5 bases and J by 4 bases, with 8 bases of the junction left unmatched. CDR3 length: 16 amino acids. The CDR3 loop is CASSPGTSGMVYEQYF. Written as DNA, the CDR3 is TGTGCCAGTAGTCCCGGGACTAGCGGGATGGTTTACGAGCAGTACTTC.

This clonotype occurred many times. The chain employs TRBV20-1 and TRBJ2-3; D remains unclear. The CDR3 has 12 amino acids. Germline V gene lookup returns CDR1 DFQATT and CDR2 SNEGSKA (reference sequence). V was trimmed by 6 bases and J by 2 bases, leaving 9 bases between them. This CDR3 reads CSARRDTDTQYF. As DNA, the CDR3 is TGCAGTGCGCGACGCGACACAGATACGCAGTATTTT.

At least ten counts were recorded for this clonotype. J is TRBJ1-5 and V is TRBV2; possibly TRBD1 for D (6 bases). The CDR3 has 14 amino acids. V lost 6 bases and J lost 9, with 18 bases in between. Germline assignment: CDR1 SNHLY and CDR2 FYNNEI. The CDR3 spells CASSRGRGQRPQHF. As DNA, the CDR3 is TGTGCCAGCAGCCGGGGACGGGGGCAGAGGCCCCAGCATTTT.

V is TRBV2 and J is TRBJ2-3; D may be TRBD1 (5 bases). V was pared by 5 bases and J by 13 bases, with 19 bases between. This CDR3 is 13 amino acids long. In germline, CDR1 is SNHLY, CDR2 FYNNEI. CDR3 protein: CASSPQGFAQEYF. DNA for the CDR3: TGTGCCAGCAGTCCCCAGGGTTTTGCCCAGGAGTATTTT.

This clonotype was seen a handful of times. The chain recombines TRBV19 with TRBJ2-2; 10 bases are a match to TRBD2. CDR3 size: 15 residues. V shed 10 bases, J shed 3 bases, and the junction held 8 bases outside the gene matches. Germline V gene data show CDR1 as LNHDA and CDR2 as SQIVND (reference sequence). CDR3 DNA: TGTGCCACCAGATTAGCGGGAGGTCACACCGGGGAGCTGTTTTTT. Residues: CATRLAGGHTGELFF.